The 4 T cell receptor beta chains below all came from one sample that was sequenced in a study of blood T cell repertoires in COVID-19. Here immunoSEQ multiplex PCR was the method, and the copy in TCRdb shows in-frame clones only, minus some. The data contain about 150,000 clones, approximately 91% of them singletons. The sequencing input was peripheral blood. These receptor sequences come from a young man with COVID-19, enrolled during active disease.

The V and J genes are TRBV27 and TRBJ1-2, with D possibly TRBD1 on 5 matching bases. The germline CDR1 and CDR2 sequences are MNHEY and SMNVEV (reference sequence). There are 14 residues in the CDR3. The germline V and J ends were trimmed by 2 bases and 4 bases, with 11 bases remaining between them. CDR3 coding DNA: TGTGCCAGCAGTTTAAAAGGGGAGGGCTATGGCTACACCTTC. Translated, it gives CASSLKGEGYGYTF.

This chain connects TRBV3-1 (or the pseudogene TRBV3-2) to TRBJ1-1; TRBD1 might be the D (6 bases). The V and J ends lost 5 bases and 3 bases respectively, with 16 bases between them. The CDR3 length is 15 residues. Germline CDR1 is LGHDT and CDR2 is YNNKEL (reference sequence). CDR3 sequence (DNA): TGTGCCAGCAGCGGCGGGGGCAGAGCGGACACTGAAGCTTTCTTT. This sequence encodes CASSGGGRADTEAFF.

This chain connects TRBV11-3 to TRBJ2-7, with D unresolved. The length of the CDR3 is 13 residues. Germline V lookup: CDR1 SGHNT, CDR2 YENEEA. V shed 3 bases and J shed 7 bases, with 13 bases lying between them. CDR3 region: CASSFSPRSEQYF. DNA of the CDR3: TGTGCCAGCAGCTTTAGCCCCAGAAGTGAGCAGTACTTC.

The J gene is TRBJ1-6, the V gene TRBV13; a weak D match, TRBD1 (6 bases). V lost 5 bases to trimming and J lost 1 base, with 12 bases between them. Germline loops: CDR1 PRHDT, CDR2 FYEKMQ (reference sequence). The CDR3 covers 16 residues. The chain's CDR3 is CASSNGGLSYNSPLHF. CDR3 sequence (DNA): TGTGCCAGCAGCAACGGGGGGCTTTCCTATAATTCACCCCTCCACTTT.